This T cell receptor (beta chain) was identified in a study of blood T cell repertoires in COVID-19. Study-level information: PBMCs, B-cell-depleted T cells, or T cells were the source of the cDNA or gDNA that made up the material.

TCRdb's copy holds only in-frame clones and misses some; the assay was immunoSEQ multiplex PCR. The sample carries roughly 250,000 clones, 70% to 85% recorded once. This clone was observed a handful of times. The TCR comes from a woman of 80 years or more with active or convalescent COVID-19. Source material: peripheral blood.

The CDR3 is CASRTTPRSGNTIYF. CDR3 DNA: TGTGCCAGTAGAACCACACCCAGATCTGGAAACACCATATATTTT. The gene calls are TRBV19 and TRBJ1-3; unclear D gene. Trimming left V 6 bases short and J 1 base short, with 13 bases between. This CDR3 has 15 amino acids. Germline CDR1 is LNHDA and CDR2 is SQIVND (reference sequence).